The clone carrying this T cell receptor (beta chain) appeared many times. Its cognate antigen is unknown. The data were taken from a study of CD8 T cells in ankylosing spondylitis. Study-wide results and limits: Enrichment of disease-linked clones was reportedly significant in matched ankylosing spondylitis synovial fluid.

TCRdb itself ran the 5' RACE reads through MiXCR, one entry per CDR3 protein. The sample yields around 140,000 distinct CDR3 sequences, roughly 11% seen once. With 0 bases removed from V and 8 bases from J, the gap between germline ends came to 15 bases. There are 15 residues in the CDR3. Per germline, CDR1 SGDLS and CDR2 YYNGEE. The sample was blood, either unsorted or a sorted T cell fraction (not recorded which). V gene TRBV9 combines with J gene TRBJ2-1; D could derive from TRBD1 or TRBD2 (6 bases each). The sequence came from a female donor with ankylosing spondylitis or in good health (not recorded which). CDR3 nucleotide sequence: TGTGCCAGCAGCGTAGAGGGGGGATGGTGGGATGAGCAGTTCTTC. Translated, it gives CASSVEGGWWDEQFF.